This passage covers 17 T cell receptor beta chains from one sample sequenced in a study of T cells in Graves' hyperthyroidism and ophthalmopathy. Amplification of TCR beta CDR3 regions used RNA as the template. TCR CDR3 regions were first amplified by RT-PCR with HTBI primers. TCRdb analysed the multiplex PCR reads with MiXCR anew, one entry per CDR3 protein. Of roughly 400,000 distinct CDR3 sequences detected, around 15% appear once; the ten largest clones hold around 30%. Sequenced: blood. These receptor sequences come from a man aged 45-60 years with Graves' ophthalmopathy.

Ten or more counts support this clonotype. The chain couples TRBV11-2 to TRBJ2-4, with 8 bases matching TRBD1. From germline, CDR1 is SGHAT and CDR2 FQNNGV. The CDR3 spans 16 residues. J was trimmed by 7 bases and V by 3 bases; bases with no gene match: 11. The CDR3 bases are TGTGCCAGCAGCTTTGGGCCCAACCGACAGGGGAACATTCAGTACTTC. Residues: CASSFGPNRQGNIQYF.

This clonotype has more than one count but fewer than ten. The chain links TRBV12-3 or TRBV12-4 to TRBJ2-2; maybe TRBD2 (5 bases). V was pared by 5 bases and J by 7 bases, with 11 bases between. The CDR3 totals 13 residues. In DNA form, the CDR3 reads TGTGCCAGCAGTCCGAGGGCGGGCGGGGAGCTGTTTTTT. It yields the protein CASSPRAGGELFF.

This clonotype was recorded many times. The genes are TRBV2 and TRBJ1-1; D may be TRBD1 (5 bases). Trimming removed 6 bases at V and 4 bases at J, with 15 bases between. CDR3 length: 14 amino acids. Germline V gene data show CDR1 as SNHLY and CDR2 as FYNNEI. CDR3 nucleotide sequence: TGTGCCAGCAGAGGTCCTGGGGGGGGCACTGAAGCTTTCTTT. Translation gives CASRGPGGGTEAFF.

This clonotype has ten or more counts. The chain carries TRBV18 and TRBJ2-2, with no clear D. The V gene's germline CDR1 is KGHSH and CDR2 LQKENI. V was cut by 1 base and J by 2 bases, with 8 bases left in between. The CDR3 is 15 residues long. The CDR3 protein is CASSPQSPNTGELFF. CDR3 coding DNA: TGTGCCAGCTCACCACAAAGTCCAAACACCGGGGAGCTGTTTTTT.

This clonotype was seen ten or more times. V usage is TRBV3-1 and J usage is TRBJ2-7; D not resolved. The CDR3 consists of 14 residues. V was shortened by 1 base and J by 1 base, with 8 bases between the two germline ends. The germline CDR1 and CDR2 sequences are LGHDT and YNNKEL (reference sequence). The CDR3 spells CASSQAVGSYEQYF. CDR3 DNA: TGTGCCAGCAGCCAAGCTGTCGGTTCCTACGAGCAGTACTTC.

The chain couples TRBV6-1 to TRBJ2-7; maybe TRBD1 (5 bases). V lost 4 bases to trimming and J lost 5 bases, with 9 bases between them. There are 12 residues in the CDR3. Germline V gene sequence: CDR1 MNHNS, CDR2 SASEGT. CDR3 coding DNA: TGTGCCAGCAGTGGCCTCAGGGACGAGCAGTACTTC. It encodes CASSGLRDEQYF.

J is TRBJ2-3 and V is TRBV20-1, with 11 bases matching TRBD2. J was trimmed by 1 base and V by 5 bases; bases with no gene match: 14. Germline lookup yields CDR1 DFQATT and CDR2 SNEGSKA (reference sequence). CDR3 size: 18 residues. The DNA of the CDR3 is TGCAGTGCTGACCCCGGGACTAGCGGACCCCGCGGCACAGATACGCAGTATTTT. Translated, it gives CSADPGTSGPRGTDTQYF.

This clonotype was counted at least ten times. This rearrangement joins TRBV7-2 to TRBJ1-1, with D possibly TRBD1 on 5 matching bases. CDR1 is SGHTA, CDR2 FQGNSA, per germline. V dropped 5 bases and J dropped 0 bases, with 10 bases sitting between them. The CDR3 runs 14 residues. As DNA, the CDR3 is TGTGCCAGCAGCCGGGGGGGGATGAACACTGAAGCTTTCTTT. Translation: CASSRGGMNTEAFF.

The gene calls are TRBV6-2 or TRBV6-3 and TRBJ1-1, with D perhaps TRBD1 (5 bases). Per germline, CDR1 MNHEY and CDR2 SVGEGT. The ends were cut back, 6 bases at V and 0 bases at J, with 8 bases in the middle. The CDR3 runs to 13 residues. CDR3 residues: CASRRGMNTEAFF. CDR3 DNA: TGTGCCAGCAGGCGGGGGATGAACACTGAAGCTTTCTTT.

The V gene is TRBV19, the J gene TRBJ2-2, with a possible D match to TRBD1 (6 bases). Germline CDR1 is LNHDA and CDR2 is SQIVND (reference sequence). The CDR3 is made up of 16 amino acids. V shed 8 bases and J shed 5 bases, with 21 bases lying between them. CDR3 sequence: CASLGPQQGRTGELFF. As DNA, the CDR3 is TGTGCCAGTTTGGGACCCCAACAGGGCCGGACCGGGGAGCTGTTTTTT.

The J gene is TRBJ2-3, the V gene TRBV5-1; 7 bases agree with TRBD1. This CDR3 spans 15 amino acids. Looked up from germline, CDR1 is SGHRS and CDR2 is YFSETQ. The ends lost 6 bases at V and 0 bases at J; junction bases unmatched: 7. CDR3 sequence: CASTSTGQSTDTQYF. The CDR3 DNA reads as TGCGCCAGCACCTCGACAGGGCAAAGCACAGATACGCAGTATTTT.

In this sample, this clonotype turned up many times. The J gene is TRBJ2-5, the V gene TRBV11-1; 8 bases are a match to TRBD1. V dropped 5 bases and J dropped 10; count of bases not matched to a gene: 12. The CDR3 consists of 14 residues. Germline CDR1 SGHAT, CDR2 FQDESV (reference sequence). In DNA, the CDR3 is TGTGCCAGCAGCCGCTCCGGACAGGGAGGCCTCCAGTACTTC. Protein sequence: CASSRSGQGGLQYF.

This chain uses TRBV6-1 with TRBJ2-5; TRBD2 agrees at 9 bases. V lost 11 bases to trimming and J lost 2 bases; unmatched junction nucleotides: 9. The germline V gene encodes CDR1 MNHNS and CDR2 SASEGT. The CDR3 consists of 14 residues. The CDR3, as DNA: TGTGCCGGATCACTAGCGGGTATACAAGAGACCCAGTACTTC. Protein: CAGSLAGIQETQYF.

CDR3 bases: TGTGCCAGCAGTGTCGGACAGGGGGGCCGAGAGACCCAGTACTTC. It encodes CASSVGQGGRETQYF. The chain carries TRBV25-1 and TRBJ2-5, with 10 bases identical to TRBD1. The germline V gene has CDR1 MGHDK and CDR2 SYGVNS. J lost 4 bases, V lost 4 bases, and 6 bases had no gene match. The CDR3 spans 15 residues. Full variable domain (rest looked up from reference TRBV25-1 and TRBJ2-5): EADIYQTPRYLVIGTGKKITLECSQTMGHDKMYWYQQDPGMELHLIHYSYGVNSTEKGDLSSESTVSRIRTEHFPLTLESARPSHTSQYLCASSVGQGGRETQYFGPGTRLLVL.

V usage is TRBV28 and J usage is TRBJ1-4; 7 positions match TRBD1. Germline V gives CDR1 MDHEN, CDR2 SYDVKM. The CDR3 covers 14 residues. V trimming: 5 bases; J trimming: 4 bases; junction bases outside the gene matches: 4. The CDR3 sequence: CASSGDSLNEKLFF. CDR3 in DNA: TGTGCCAGCAGTGGGGACAGCCTTAATGAAAAACTGTTTTTT.

This clonotype was seen more than once but under ten times. This rearrangement joins TRBV10-2 to TRBJ1-5; D not resolved. Trimming removed 1 base from V and 6 bases from J, with 4 bases in between. The germline V gene has CDR1 WSHSY and CDR2 SAAADI. CDR3 length equals 12 residues. CDR3 nucleotide sequence: TGCGCCAGCAGTGAGTATGGTCAGCCCCAGCATTTT. Residues: CASSEYGQPQHF.

The V gene is TRBV19, the J gene TRBJ1-3; D is perhaps TRBD1 (6 bases). The CDR3 runs to 16 residues. Germline assignment: CDR1 LNHDA and CDR2 SQIVND (reference sequence). Trimming stripped 7 bases from V and 6 bases from J, with 22 bases between. CDR3 region: CASTRTGGGLSNTIYF. CDR3 nucleotides: TGTGCCAGTACTCGAACGGGGGGGGGGCTCTCAAACACCATATATTTT. The full variable domain, completed using reference TRBV19 and TRBJ1-3, is DGGITQSPKYLFRKEGQNVTLSCEQNLNHDAMYWYRQDPGQGLRLIYYSQIVNDFQKGDIAEGYSVSREKKESFPLTVTSAQKNPTAFYLCASTRTGGGLSNTIYFGEGSWLTVV.